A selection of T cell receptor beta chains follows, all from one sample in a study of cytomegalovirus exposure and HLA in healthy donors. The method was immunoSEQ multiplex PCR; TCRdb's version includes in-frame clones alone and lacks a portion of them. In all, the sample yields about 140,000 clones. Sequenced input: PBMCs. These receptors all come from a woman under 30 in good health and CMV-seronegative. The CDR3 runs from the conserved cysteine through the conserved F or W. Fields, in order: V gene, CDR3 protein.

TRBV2	CASSMGLAGGRGTQYF
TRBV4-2	CASSHSGLADLESKNIQYF
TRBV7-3	CASSPAGQGAGGYTF
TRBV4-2	CASSQEGPDSGREQFF
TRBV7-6	CASSLGAVGTEAFF
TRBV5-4	CASSGGGAGGNTIYF
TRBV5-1	CASSLDGGRGDEQFF
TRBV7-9	CASTLEGNTEAFF
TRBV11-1	CASSPDSYNEQFF
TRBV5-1	CASSPVAGRANEQFF
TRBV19	CASSTGGLAGGVEQYF
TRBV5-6	CASSHGVPGQDFF
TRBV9	CASSPPGEPGSVSGTGELFF
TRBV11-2	CASSGGVGQFF
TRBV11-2	CASQLTSYEQFF
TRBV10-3	CAINDGGRGRTYNEQFF
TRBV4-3	CASSQVYLTLDTQYF
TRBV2	CASKRQGVNNEQFF
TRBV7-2	CASSLEIRGSGYTF
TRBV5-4	CASKRDLNTGELFF